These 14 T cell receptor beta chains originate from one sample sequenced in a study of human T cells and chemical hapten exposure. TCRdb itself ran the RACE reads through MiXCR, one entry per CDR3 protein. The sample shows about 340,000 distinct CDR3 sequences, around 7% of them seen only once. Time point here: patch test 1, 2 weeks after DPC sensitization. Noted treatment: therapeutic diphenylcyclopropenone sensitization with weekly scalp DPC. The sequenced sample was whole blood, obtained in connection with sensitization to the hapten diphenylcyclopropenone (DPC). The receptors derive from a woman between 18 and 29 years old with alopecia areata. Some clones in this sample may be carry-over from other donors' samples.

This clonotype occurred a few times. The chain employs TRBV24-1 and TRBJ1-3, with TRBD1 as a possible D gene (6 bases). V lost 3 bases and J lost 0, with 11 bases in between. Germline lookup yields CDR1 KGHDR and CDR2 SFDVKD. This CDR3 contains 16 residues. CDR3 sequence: CATSDGGPYSGNTIYF. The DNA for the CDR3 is TGTGCCACCAGTGATGGGGGCCCCTACTCTGGAAACACCATATATTTT.

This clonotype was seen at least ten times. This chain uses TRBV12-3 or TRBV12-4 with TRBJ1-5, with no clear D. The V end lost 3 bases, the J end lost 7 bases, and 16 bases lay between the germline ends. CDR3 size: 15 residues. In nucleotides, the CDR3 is TGTGCCAGCAGTTTCACAACCCTACTTGGACAGCCCCAGCATTTT. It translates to CASSFTTLLGQPQHF.

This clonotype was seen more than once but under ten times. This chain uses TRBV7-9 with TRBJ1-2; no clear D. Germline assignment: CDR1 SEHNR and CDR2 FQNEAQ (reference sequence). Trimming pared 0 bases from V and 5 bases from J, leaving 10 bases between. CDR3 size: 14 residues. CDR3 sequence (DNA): TGTGCCAGCAGCTTAGCGTCTTCATCATATGGCTACACCTTC. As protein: CASSLASSSYGYTF.

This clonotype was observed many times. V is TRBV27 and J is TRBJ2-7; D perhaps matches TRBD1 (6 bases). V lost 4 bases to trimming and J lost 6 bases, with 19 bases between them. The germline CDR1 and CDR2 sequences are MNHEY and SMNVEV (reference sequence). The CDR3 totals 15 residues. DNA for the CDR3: TGTGCCAGCAGTTCCGAGCTCAGGGGTTCAGGCGAGCAGTACTTC. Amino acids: CASSSELRGSGEQYF.

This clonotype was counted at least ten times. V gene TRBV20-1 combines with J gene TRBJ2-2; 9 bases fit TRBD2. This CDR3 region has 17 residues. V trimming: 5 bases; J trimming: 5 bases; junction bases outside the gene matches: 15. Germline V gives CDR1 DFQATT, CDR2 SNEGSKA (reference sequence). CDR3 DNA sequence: TGCAGTGCTTCAGGAGGGGCAGCGGGGGGCGATACCGGGGAGCTGTTTTTT. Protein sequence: CSASGGAAGGDTGELFF.

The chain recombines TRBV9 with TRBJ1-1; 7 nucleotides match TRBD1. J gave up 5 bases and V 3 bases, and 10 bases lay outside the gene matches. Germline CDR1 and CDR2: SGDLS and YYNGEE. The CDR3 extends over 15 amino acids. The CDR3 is CASSARYQGETEAFF. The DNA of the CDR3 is TGTGCCAGCAGCGCCCGGTACCAGGGGGAGACTGAAGCTTTCTTT.

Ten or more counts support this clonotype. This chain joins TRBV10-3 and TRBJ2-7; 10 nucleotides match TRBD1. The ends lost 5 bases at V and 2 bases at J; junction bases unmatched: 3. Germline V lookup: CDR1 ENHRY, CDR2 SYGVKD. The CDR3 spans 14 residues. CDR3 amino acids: CAISPGTGAYEQYF. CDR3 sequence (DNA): TGTGCCATCAGTCCCGGGACAGGGGCCTACGAGCAGTACTTC.

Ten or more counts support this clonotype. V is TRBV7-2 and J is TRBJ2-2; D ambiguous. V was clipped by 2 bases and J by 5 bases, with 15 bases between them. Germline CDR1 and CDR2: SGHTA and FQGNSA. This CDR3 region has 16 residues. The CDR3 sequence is CASSLMSTDKTGELFF. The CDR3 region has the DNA TGTGCCAGCAGCTTAATGTCTACCGACAAGACCGGGGAGCTGTTTTTT. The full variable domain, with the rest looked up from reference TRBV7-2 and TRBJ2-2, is GAGVSQSPSNKVTEKGKDVELRCDPISGHTALYWYRQSLGQGLEFLIYFQGNSAPDKSGLPSDRFSAERTGGSVSTLTIQRTQQEDSAVYLCASSLMSTDKTGELFFGEGSRLTVL.

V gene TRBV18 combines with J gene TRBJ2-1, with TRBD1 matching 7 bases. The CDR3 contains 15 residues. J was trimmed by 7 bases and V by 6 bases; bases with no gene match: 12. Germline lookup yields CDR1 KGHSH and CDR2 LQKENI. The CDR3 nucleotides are TGTGCCAGCTCTCCAATCCCGACAGGGCGGAATGAGCAGTTCTTC. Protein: CASSPIPTGRNEQFF. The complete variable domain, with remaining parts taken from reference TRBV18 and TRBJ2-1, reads NAGVMQNPRHLVRRRGQEARLRCSPMKGHSHVYWYRQLPEEGLKFMVYLQKENIIDESGMPKERFSAEFPKEGPSILRIQQVVRGDSAAYFCASSPIPTGRNEQFFGPGTRLTVL.

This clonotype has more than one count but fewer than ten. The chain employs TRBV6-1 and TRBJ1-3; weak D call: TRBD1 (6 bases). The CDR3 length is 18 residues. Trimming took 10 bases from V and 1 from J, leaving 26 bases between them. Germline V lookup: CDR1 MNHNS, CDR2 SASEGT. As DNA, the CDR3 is TGTGCCAATTCCTTATACAGGGCCCAACTCTGGTCTGGAAACACCATATATTTT. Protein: CANSLYRAQLWSGNTIYF.

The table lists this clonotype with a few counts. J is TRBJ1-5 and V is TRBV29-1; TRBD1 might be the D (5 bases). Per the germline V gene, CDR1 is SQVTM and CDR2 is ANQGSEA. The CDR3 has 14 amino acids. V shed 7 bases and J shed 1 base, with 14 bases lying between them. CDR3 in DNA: TGCAGCGCCCTGGAAGAGGGGAGCAATCAGCCCCAGCATTTT. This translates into CSALEEGSNQPQHF.

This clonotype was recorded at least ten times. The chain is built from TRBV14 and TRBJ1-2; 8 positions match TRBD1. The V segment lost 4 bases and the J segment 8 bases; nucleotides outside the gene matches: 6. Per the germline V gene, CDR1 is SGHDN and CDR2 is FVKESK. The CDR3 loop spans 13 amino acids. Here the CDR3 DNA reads TGTGCCAGCAGCCCTCAGGACAGGGCCGGCTACACCTTC. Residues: CASSPQDRAGYTF.

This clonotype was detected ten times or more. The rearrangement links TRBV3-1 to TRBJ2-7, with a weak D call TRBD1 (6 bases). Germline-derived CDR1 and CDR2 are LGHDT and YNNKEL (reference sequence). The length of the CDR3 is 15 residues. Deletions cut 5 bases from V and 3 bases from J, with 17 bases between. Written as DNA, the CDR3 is TGTGCCAGCAGCGAAGCCGGACAGCTAAACTACGAGCAGTACTTC. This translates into CASSEAGQLNYEQYF.

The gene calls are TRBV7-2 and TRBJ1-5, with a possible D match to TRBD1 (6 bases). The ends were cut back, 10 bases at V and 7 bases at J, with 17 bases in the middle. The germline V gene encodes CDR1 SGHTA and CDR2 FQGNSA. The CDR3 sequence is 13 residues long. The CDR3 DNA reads TGTGCCACCACGAGGGGGGTGAGGCAGCCCCAGCATTTT. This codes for CATTRGVRQPQHF.